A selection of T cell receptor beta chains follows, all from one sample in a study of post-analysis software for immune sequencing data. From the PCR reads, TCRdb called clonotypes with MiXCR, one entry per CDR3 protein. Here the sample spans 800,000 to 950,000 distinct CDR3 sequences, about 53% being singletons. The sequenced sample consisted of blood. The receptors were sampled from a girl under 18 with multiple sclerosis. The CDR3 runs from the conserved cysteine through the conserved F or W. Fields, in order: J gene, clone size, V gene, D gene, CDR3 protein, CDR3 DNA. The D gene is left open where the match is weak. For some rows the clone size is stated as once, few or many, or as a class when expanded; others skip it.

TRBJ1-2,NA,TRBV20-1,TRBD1,CSARETGLGGYTF,TGCAGTGCTAGAGAGACAGGGTTGGGTGGCTACACCTTC
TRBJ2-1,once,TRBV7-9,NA,CASSKQGPTMEQFF,TGTGCCAGCAGCAAACAGGGTCCTACAATGGAGCAGTTCTTC
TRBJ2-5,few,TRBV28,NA,CASQPGSARETQYF,TGTGCCAGCCAACCAGGTTCGGCTAGAGAGACCCAGTACTTC
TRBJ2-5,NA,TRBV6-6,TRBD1,CASSHRTGVETQYF,TGTGCCAGCAGCCATCGGACAGGGGTAGAGACCCAGTACTTC
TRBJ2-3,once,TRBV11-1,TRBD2,CASSPTAGGPPTDTQYF,TGTGCCAGCAGCCCCACCGCGGGGGGCCCACCCACAGATACGCAGTATTTT
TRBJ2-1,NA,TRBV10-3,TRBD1,CAISGYRGNEQFF,TGTGCCATCAGTGGCTACAGGGGGAATGAGCAGTTCTTC
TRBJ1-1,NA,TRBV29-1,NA,CSVVSPLNTEAFF,TGCAGCGTTGTCTCCCCTCTCAACACTGAAGCTTTCTTT
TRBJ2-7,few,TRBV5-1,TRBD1,CASSLQGPRIDEQYF,TGCGCCAGCAGCTTACAGGGGCCCCGAATTGACGAGCAGTACTTC
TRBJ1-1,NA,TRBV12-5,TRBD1,CASGLATGGSGRKAFF,TGTGCTAGTGGTTTGGCAACAGGGGGCTCGGGTCGAAAAGCTTTCTTT
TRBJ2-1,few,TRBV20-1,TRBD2,CSAGGGRASRNNEQFF,TGCAGTGCTGGGGGCGGGAGGGCGTCAAGGAACAATGAGCAGTTCTTC
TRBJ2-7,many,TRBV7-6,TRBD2,CASSVLAGGSYEQYF,TGTGCCAGCAGCGTACTAGCGGGGGGCTCCTACGAGCAGTACTTC
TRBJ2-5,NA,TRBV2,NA,CASKEFQETQYF,TGTGCCAGCAAGGAGTTCCAAGAGACCCAGTACTTC
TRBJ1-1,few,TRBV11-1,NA,CASKWNDMNTEAFF,TGTGCCAGCAAGTGGAACGATATGAACACTGAAGCTTTCTTT
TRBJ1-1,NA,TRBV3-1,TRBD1,CASSPIWDRNTEAFF,TGTGCCAGCAGCCCTATTTGGGACAGAAACACTGAAGCTTTCTTT
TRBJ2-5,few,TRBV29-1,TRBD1,CSVLRTGKETQYF,TGCAGCGTCCTACGGACAGGGAAAGAGACCCAGTACTTC
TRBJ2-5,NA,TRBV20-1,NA,CSADRGTQYF,TGCAGTGCCGATCGAGGGACGCAGTACTTC
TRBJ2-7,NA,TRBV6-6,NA,CASSDKVGGYEQYF,TGTGCCAGCAGTGACAAAGTCGGCGGCTACGAGCAGTACTTC
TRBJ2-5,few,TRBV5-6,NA,CASSPLGGLQVTQYF,TGTGCCAGCAGCCCTTTAGGCGGTCTTCAAGTGACCCAGTACTTC
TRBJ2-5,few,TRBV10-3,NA,CAISAGTKGETQYF,TGTGCCATCAGCGCCGGGACAAAGGGGGAGACCCAGTACTTC
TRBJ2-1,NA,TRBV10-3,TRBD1,CAIRGTESYNEQFF,TGTGCCATCAGAGGGACAGAAAGTTACAATGAGCAGTTCTTC